A single sample is the source of the 30 T cell receptor beta chains below, sequenced in a study of T cell changes during pregnancy in multiple sclerosis. Method: immunoSEQ multiplex PCR; TCRdb's copy keeps in-frame clones and lacks some. The sample includes around 27,000 clones, more than 90% seen only once; the top ten take around 0.67%. Sequencing used CD4+ T cells from peripheral blood mononuclear cells, obtained in the first trimester of pregnancy. These receptors were collected from a female donor with multiple sclerosis, enrolled in a pregnancy study.

J is TRBJ2-4 and V is TRBV19, with a weak D call TRBD2 (5 bases). The CDR3 is 13 amino acids. V was shortened by 7 bases and J by 0 bases, with 7 bases between the two germline ends. Germline CDR1 and CDR2: LNHDA and SQIVND (reference sequence). The CDR3 protein is CASNGEAKNIQYF. CDR3 in DNA: TGTGCCAGTAACGGGGAAGCCAAAAACATTCAGTACTTC. Supplemented by reference TRBV19 and TRBJ2-4, the full variable domain reads DGGITQSPKYLFRKEGQNVTLSCEQNLNHDAMYWYRQDPGQGLRLIYYSQIVNDFQKGDIAEGYSVSREKKESFPLTVTSAQKNPTAFYLCASNGEAKNIQYFGAGTRLSVL.

The V and J genes are TRBV30 and TRBJ2-2, with 9 bases matching TRBD2. Germline V gives CDR1 GTSNPN, CDR2 SVGIG (reference sequence). CDR3 length: 13 residues. Germline trimming cut 4 bases from V and 6 bases from J; bases unmatched to any gene: 3. CDR3 nucleotide sequence: TGTGCCTGGATGCGGGGGGGCCCCGGGGAGCTGTTTTTT. Its protein is CAWMRGGPGELFF.

The chain couples TRBV6-6 to TRBJ1-1, with 7 bases lining up with TRBD1. Germline assignment: CDR1 MNHNY and CDR2 SVGAGI (reference sequence). J lost 7 bases, V lost 7 bases, and 6 bases had no gene match. The CDR3 length is 12 residues. The CDR3 spells CASTPTGSEAFF. CDR3 DNA: TGTGCCAGCACCCCGACAGGGAGTGAAGCTTTCTTT.

V usage is TRBV7-9 and J usage is TRBJ2-3; 7 bases match TRBD2. Germline assignment: CDR1 SEHNR and CDR2 FQNEAQ (reference sequence). This CDR3 contains 16 residues. V lost 5 bases, J lost 0 bases, and 8 bases stayed unmatched. The CDR3 DNA sequence: TGTGCCAGCAGCCATCCCAAGACTAGCAGCACAGATACGCAGTATTTT. Protein sequence: CASSHPKTSSTDTQYF. Full variable domain (remainder filled in from reference TRBV7-9 and TRBJ2-3): DTGVSQNPRHKITKRGQNVTFRCDPISEHNRLYWYRQTLGQGPEFLTYFQNEAQLEKSRLLSDRFSAERPKGSFSTLEIQRTEQGDSAMYLCASSHPKTSSTDTQYFGPGTRLTVL.

The rearrangement uses TRBV28 and TRBJ1-2, with D unclear. The V gene's germline CDR1 is MDHEN and CDR2 SYDVKM. V was cut by 3 bases and J by 1 base, with 9 bases left in between. The CDR3 covers 14 residues. CDR3 DNA sequence: TGTGCCAGCAGTTTTTCACCGAGTAACTATGGCTACACCTTC. It encodes CASSFSPSNYGYTF.

The sample holds a few counts of this clone. The CDR3 DNA follows: TGTGCCAGCAGCTTACAGAGGTTGAACACTGAAGCTTTCTTT. Encoded protein: CASSLQRLNTEAFF. The chain is built from TRBV7-3 and TRBJ1-1; D is uncertain. Germline V gives CDR1 SGHTA, CDR2 FQGTGA. V was cut by 2 bases and J by 0 bases, with 7 bases left in between. There are 14 residues in the CDR3.

The count of this clone is one. The chain employs TRBV6-1 and TRBJ2-7, with a weak D call TRBD1 (5 bases). Germline V gives CDR1 MNHNS, CDR2 SASEGT. CDR3 length: 14 residues. V lost 7 bases and J 4 bases, leaving 17 bases between the germline ends. DNA for the CDR3: TGTGCCAGCATCGGTAATCAGGGTCCGTACGAGCAGTACTTC. It encodes CASIGNQGPYEQYF.

The genes are TRBV5-1 and TRBJ1-6; 10 bases are shared with TRBD1. CDR3 length: 14 residues. Trimming took 4 bases from V and 10 from J; bases not matched to a gene: 5. CDR1 is SGHRS and CDR2 is YFSETQ in the germline V gene. In nucleotides, the CDR3 is TGCGCCAGCAGCCCCGGGACAGGGGAATCACCCCTCCACTTT. The encoded protein is CASSPGTGESPLHF. Complete variable domain (other parts from reference TRBV5-1 and TRBJ1-6): KAGVTQTPRYLIKTRGQQVTLSCSPISGHRSVSWYQQTPGQGLQFLFEYFSETQRNKGNFPGRFSGRQFSNSRSEMNVSTLELGDSALYLCASSPGTGESPLHFGNGTRLTVT.

In its sample, this clone was seen once. The rearrangement joins TRBV27 to TRBJ2-6; the D is unclear. The CDR3 has 13 residues. From germline, CDR1 is MNHEY and CDR2 SMNVEV (reference sequence). The V end was cut by 7 bases, the J end by 0 bases, with 4 bases between. The CDR3 reads CASTPSGANVLTF. CDR3 coding DNA: TGTGCCAGCACTCCCTCTGGGGCCAACGTCCTGACTTTC.

The chain is built from TRBV30 and TRBJ2-5, with TRBD2 as a possible D gene (7 bases). This CDR3 region has 13 residues. Germline lookup yields CDR1 GTSNPN and CDR2 SVGIG (reference sequence). V lost 7 bases to trimming and J lost 4 bases, with 16 bases between them. CDR3 in amino acids: CASVEGGTETQYF. The CDR3 DNA reads as TGTGCCTCAGTCGAGGGGGGGACAGAGACCCAGTACTTC.

The chain couples TRBV7-2 to TRBJ1-1; no reliable D call. The CDR3 is 14 residues long. V was trimmed by 3 bases and J by 2 bases, leaving 10 bases between them. CDR1 is SGHTA and CDR2 is FQGNSA in the germline V gene. The CDR3 protein is CASSFNVVNTEAFF. The CDR3 DNA reads TGTGCCAGCAGCTTTAATGTAGTCAACACTGAAGCTTTCTTT.

This clone was detected only once. The chain links TRBV11-3 to TRBJ2-5; a possible D gene is TRBD2 (5 bases). Trimming cost V 4 bases and J 5 bases, with 8 bases left between them. The germline V gene has CDR1 SGHNT and CDR2 YENEEA. The CDR3 runs to 12 residues. CDR3 sequence reads: CASSYSGETQYF. CDR3 DNA: TGTGCCAGCAGCTACTCGGGGGAGACCCAGTACTTC.

The rearrangement joins TRBV7-9 to TRBJ2-7, with 13 nucleotides matching TRBD2. Germline V gives CDR1 SEHNR, CDR2 FQNEAQ (reference sequence). The CDR3 contains 16 residues. Losses at the gene ends were 1 base for V and 0 bases for J; bases not matched to a gene: 0. The CDR3 is CASSLGTSGGSYEQYF. The CDR3 nucleotides read TGTGCCAGCAGCTTAGGGACTAGCGGGGGCTCCTACGAGCAGTACTTC. Together with reference TRBV7-9 and TRBJ2-7, the CDR3 gives the full variable domain: DTGVSQNPRHKITKRGQNVTFRCDPISEHNRLYWYRQTLGQGPEFLTYFQNEAQLEKSRLLSDRFSAERPKGSFSTLEIQRTEQGDSAMYLCASSLGTSGGSYEQYFGPGTRLTVT.

This chain uses TRBV19 with TRBJ1-2, with a weak D call TRBD1 (5 bases). V gave up 6 bases and J gave up 0 bases, with 23 bases separating them. CDR3 length: 18 residues. Germline assignment: CDR1 LNHDA and CDR2 SQIVND (reference sequence). The CDR3 bases are TGTGCCAGTAGCCCGTTCCCCAAACAGGCGCTCTCTAACTATGGCTACACCTTC. Its translation is CASSPFPKQALSNYGYTF.

V and J are TRBV15 and TRBJ2-3; D unclear. This CDR3 has 14 amino acids. V lost 1 base and J 1 base, leaving 6 bases between the germline ends. Germline-derived CDR1 and CDR2 are LNHNV and YYDKDF (reference sequence). The DNA of the CDR3 is TGTGCCACCAGCAGAGGTCATGGCACAGATACGCAGTATTTT. As protein: CATSRGHGTDTQYF.

The chain uses TRBV5-1 and TRBJ2-1, with 11 bases fitting TRBD1. Germline V gene data show CDR1 as SGHRS and CDR2 as YFSETQ. This CDR3 contains 15 residues. V shed 4 bases and J 4 bases; nucleotides not matched to a gene: 4. The CDR3 spells CASSRGTGGYNEQFF. In nucleotides, the CDR3 is TGCGCCAGCAGCCGAGGGACAGGGGGATACAATGAGCAGTTCTTC.

The J gene is TRBJ2-7, the V gene TRBV27; possible D gene TRBD1, 6 bases. Germline CDR1 reads MNHEY; CDR2 reads SMNVEV (reference sequence). V was pared by 5 bases and J by 3 bases, with 20 bases between. CDR3 size: 16 residues. The CDR3 sequence: CASSAKPTGQFYEQYF. The CDR3 DNA follows: TGTGCCAGCAGTGCCAAGCCTACAGGGCAATTCTACGAGCAGTACTTC.

This clone was counted once. The chain joins TRBV4-3 to TRBJ1-4; D is uncertain. The ends were cut back, 4 bases at V and 1 base at J, with 10 bases in the middle. The germline V gene encodes CDR1 LGHNA and CDR2 YSLEER. The CDR3 spans 15 residues. The CDR3 sequence: CASSPLFGTNEKLFF. CDR3 coding DNA: TGCGCCAGCAGCCCCCTCTTCGGAACTAATGAAAAACTGTTTTTT.

J is TRBJ2-7 and V is TRBV28; no definite D call. The CDR3 sequence is 12 residues long. Per the germline V gene, CDR1 is MDHEN and CDR2 is SYDVKM. V was clipped by 6 bases and J by 3 bases, with 9 bases between them. The CDR3 DNA reads TGTGCCAGCAGAGCGCTCAACTACGAGCAGTACTTC. Residues: CASRALNYEQYF.

The rearrangement links TRBV18 to TRBJ1-2; the D gene is possibly TRBD1 (6 bases). The V end lost 2 bases, the J end lost 1 base, and 11 bases lay between the germline ends. Germline-derived CDR1 and CDR2 are KGHSH and LQKENI. The CDR3 has 15 residues. CDR3 sequence reads: CASSPSGDLNYGYTF. The CDR3 DNA sequence: TGTGCCAGCTCACCATCAGGGGACCTTAACTATGGCTACACCTTC.

This sequence joins TRBV4-1 and TRBJ2-2; 7 bases fit TRBD1. The CDR3 is made up of 15 amino acids. The V gene end was trimmed by 1 base and the J gene end by 1 base; junction bases not matched to a gene: 0. CDR1 MGHRA and CDR2 YSYEKL come from the germline V gene. The CDR3 sequence is CASSQGDRNTGELFF. The CDR3 bases are TGCGCCAGCAGCCAAGGGGACAGGAACACCGGGGAGCTGTTTTTT.

The chain employs TRBV2 and TRBJ2-5; 8 positions agree with TRBD2. The V gene end was trimmed by 3 bases and the J gene end by 5 bases; junction bases not matched to a gene: 5. The CDR3 loop spans 14 amino acids. CDR1 and CDR2 (germline): SNHLY, FYNNEI. The CDR3 region is CASSDRGGGETQYF. The CDR3 bases are TGTGCCAGCAGTGACCGGGGGGGCGGGGAGACCCAGTACTTC. Looking up the rest from reference TRBV2 and TRBJ2-5 gives the full variable domain: EPEVTQTPSHQVTQMGQEVILRCVPISNHLYFYWYRQILGQKVEFLVSFYNNEISEKSEIFDDQFSVERPDGSNFTLKIRSTKLEDSAMYFCASSDRGGGETQYFGPGTRLLVL.

The chain is built from TRBV5-6 and TRBJ2-2; D might be TRBD2 (5 bases). Trimming removed 1 base at V and 4 bases at J, with 17 bases between. This CDR3 has 17 residues. Germline CDR1 and CDR2: SGHDT and YYEEEE. CDR3 sequence (DNA): TGTGCCAGCAGCTTGTCTCCGGAGGTAGGACTCACCGGGGAGCTGTTTTTT. Translating it yields CASSLSPEVGLTGELFF.

This clone was counted only a few times. The chain links TRBV7-3 to TRBJ1-1, with D perhaps TRBD1 (5 bases). V was trimmed by 0 bases and J by 6 bases, leaving 23 bases between them. The CDR3 sequence is 18 residues long. The germline V gene encodes CDR1 SGHTA and CDR2 FQGTGA. The CDR3 nucleotides are TGTGCCAGCAGCTTAACGTTGGCCGGGGGAAGGGCTGGATCTGAAGCTTTCTTT. The encoded protein is CASSLTLAGGRAGSEAFF.

This clone was seen once. The rearrangement links TRBV6-5 to TRBJ1-2; 8 positions agree with TRBD1. CDR1 and CDR2 (germline): MNHEY, SVGAGI. Trimming at V came to 5 bases and at J to 8 bases, leaving 7 bases not matched to a gene. CDR3 length: 13 amino acids. The CDR3 nucleotides read TGTGCCAGCAGTCCCGACAGGGGCCGGGGCTACACCTTC. It encodes CASSPDRGRGYTF.

In its sample, this clone ranks as medium-sized. J is TRBJ1-1 and V is TRBV30; D uncertain. Germline V gene data show CDR1 as GTSNPN and CDR2 as SVGIG (reference sequence). V lost 0 bases and J lost 7, with 15 bases in between. The CDR3 consists of 14 residues. The CDR3 coding sequence is TGTGCCTGGAGTGTCCGTCGCGGTAACGTTGAAGCTTTCTTT. Translated, it gives CAWSVRRGNVEAFF.

V and J are TRBV10-2 and TRBJ2-5; D is possibly TRBD2 (7 bases). The CDR3 consists of 15 residues. The ends were cut back, 3 bases at V and 5 bases at J, with 16 bases in the middle. CDR1 and CDR2 from the germline V gene are WSHSY and SAAADI. CDR3 residues: CASSDSRGAGETQYF. CDR3 nucleotides: TGCGCCAGCAGTGACAGCCGGGGGGCCGGGGAGACCCAGTACTTC.

CDR3 nucleotides: TGCGCCAGCAGGGGTGCACGACAGGCCAGTGACGAGCAGTACTTC. Translated, it gives CASRGARQASDEQYF. The rearrangement joins TRBV5-1 to TRBJ2-7; a weak D match, TRBD1 (6 bases). Germline V gives CDR1 SGHRS, CDR2 YFSETQ. V was trimmed by 5 bases and J by 5 bases, leaving 20 bases between them. The CDR3 has 15 residues.

J is TRBJ1-1 and V is TRBV2, with TRBD1 matching over 9 bases. From germline, CDR1 is SNHLY and CDR2 FYNNEI. The CDR3 runs to 15 residues. V shed 4 bases and J 5 bases; nucleotides not matched to a gene: 8. The CDR3 here is CASSGAGQGVTEAFF. In nucleotides, the CDR3 is TGTGCCAGCAGTGGAGCGGGACAGGGTGTGACTGAAGCTTTCTTT.

V usage is TRBV10-1 and J usage is TRBJ2-3; D is perhaps TRBD1 (6 bases). V gave up 10 bases and J gave up 2 bases, with 34 bases separating them. Germline lookup yields CDR1 WNHNN and CDR2 SYGVQD (reference sequence). CDR3 length: 20 amino acids. CDR3 loop: CAITQGPTRGANTVTDTQYF. CDR3 nucleotide sequence: TGCGCCATCACACAGGGTCCCACCAGGGGCGCTAATACCGTCACAGATACGCAGTATTTT.